These 5 T cell receptor beta chains share one sample of origin, sequenced in a study of PD-1 blockade in mismatch repair-deficient tumors (dated by TCRdb to 2015 to 2018). Libraries were built with the immunoSEQ multiplex PCR assay. TCRdb obtained this table from immuneACCESS and retained in-frame rearrangements with V and J assigned. These tables miss some clones; where compared with another copy, unresolved V genes account for less than half of the shortfall, and the remainder is unexplained. The sample profile shows around 40,000 clones; around 75% of them were found once. The leading ten clones occupy approximately 24% of the sample. The starting material was peripheral blood, obtained 4 weeks after starting pembrolizumab. All receptors come from an adult with mismatch repair-deficient cancer.

The chain combines TRBV28 with TRBJ2-7; 7 positions match TRBD1. This CDR3 has 16 residues. V was pared by 5 bases and J by 0 bases, with 10 bases of the junction left unmatched. Germline V gene data show CDR1 as MDHEN and CDR2 as SYDVKM. CDR3: CASSSPPGTDSYEQYF. The CDR3 region has the DNA TGTGCCAGCAGTAGTCCCCCCGGGACAGACTCCTACGAGCAGTACTTC.

The sample holds one count of this clone. The rearrangement links TRBV21-1 to TRBJ2-5. TRBV21-1 is reported as a pseudogene. The CDR3 is 14 residues long. In DNA form, the CDR3 reads TGTGCCAGCAGCAAAAGGACGGACCAAGAGACCCAGTACTTC. Translation gives CASSKRTDQETQYF.

The chain links TRBV28 to TRBJ2-2; no clear D gene. CDR1 is MDHEN and CDR2 is SYDVKM in the germline V gene. There are 20 residues in the CDR3. Trimming removed 5 bases at V and 2 bases at J, with 27 bases between. The CDR3 spells CASSPRFGPTLRINTGELFF. The CDR3 nucleotides are TGTGCCAGCAGTCCCCGTTTTGGACCGACCCTGCGAATAAACACCGGGGAGCTGTTTTTT. Full variable domain (outside the CDR3, taken from reference TRBV28 and TRBJ2-2): DVKVTQSSRYLVKRTGEKVFLECVQDMDHENMFWYRQDPGLGLRLIYFSYDVKMKEKGDIPEGYSVSREKKERFSLILESASTNQTSMYLCASSPRFGPTLRINTGELFFGEGSRLTVL.

The rearrangement uses TRBV6-6 and TRBJ1-1, with D possibly matching TRBD1 (6 bases). Germline lookup yields CDR1 MNHNY and CDR2 SVGAGI (reference sequence). V was trimmed by 6 bases and J by 1 base, leaving 9 bases between them. The CDR3 has 13 amino acids. CDR3 DNA sequence: TGTGCCAGCAGCCAGACAGGGAACACTGAAGCTTTCTTT. Amino acids: CASSQTGNTEAFF.

V gene TRBV5-8 combines with J gene TRBJ2-2, with D possibly called TRBD1 or TRBD2 (5 bases each). Trimming cost V 7 bases and J 3 bases, with 19 bases left between them. The CDR3 extends over 16 amino acids. Per germline, CDR1 SGHTS and CDR2 YDEGEE. The CDR3 protein is CASSPFWGIYTGELFF. The CDR3 DNA follows: TGTGCCAGCTCCCCGTTCTGGGGGATTTACACCGGGGAGCTGTTTTTT.